The 25 T cell receptor beta chains listed next were all sequenced from one sample in a study of cytomegalovirus exposure and HLA in healthy donors. It was with 60 Vbeta and 13 Jbeta primers that the PCR ran. The table came from immunoSEQ multiplex PCR; TCRdb's copy has only in-frame clones and leaves some out. The table has tens of thousands of clones, 82% seen once. The specimen was PBMCs. The receptor source for this set is a young man in good health and CMV-seronegative.

In nucleotides, the CDR3 is TGTGCCAGAGAAGATTTAGGACAGTACTACAATGAGCAGTTCTTC. This sequence encodes CAREDLGQYYNEQFF. V is TRBV30 and J is TRBJ2-1; a weak D match, TRBD1 (6 bases). This CDR3 has 15 residues. CDR1 GTSNPN and CDR2 SVGIG come from the germline V gene (reference sequence). V lost 8 bases, J lost 3 bases, and 20 bases lay in between. Supplemented by reference TRBV30 and TRBJ2-1, the full variable domain reads SQTIHQWPATLVQPVGSPLSLECTVEGTSNPNLYWYRQAAGRGLQLLFYSVGIGQISSEVPQNLSASRPQDRQFILSSKKLLLSDSGFYLCAREDLGQYYNEQFFGPGTRLTVL.

The rearrangement uses TRBV5-1 and TRBJ2-1, with 12 bases aligning to TRBD2. This CDR3 comprises 17 residues. Germline lookup yields CDR1 SGHRS and CDR2 YFSETQ. The J segment lost 3 bases and the V segment lost 0 bases, leaving 4 bases of the junction unmatched. The CDR3 bases are TGCGCCAGCAGCTTGGGACTAGCGGGAGTCCACTACAATGAGCAGTTCTTC. It encodes CASSLGLAGVHYNEQFF.

The chain uses TRBV6-5 and TRBJ2-7; 7 bases match TRBD1. V shed 5 bases, J shed 5 bases, and the junction held 6 bases outside the gene matches. The CDR3 has 13 amino acids. Germline lookup yields CDR1 MNHEY and CDR2 SVGAGI. The CDR3 is CASSLQGLDEQYF. The CDR3 nucleotides are TGTGCCAGCAGTCTACAGGGGTTGGACGAGCAGTACTTC.

J is TRBJ2-1 and V is TRBV16; 7 bases map to TRBD2. Germline values: CDR1 KGHSY, CDR2 FQNENV. The CDR3 contains 16 residues. V shed 1 base, J shed 7 bases, and the junction held 10 bases outside the gene matches. The CDR3 loop reads CASSQLYSGEGNEQFF. CDR3 nucleotide sequence: TGTGCCAGCAGCCAATTGTACAGCGGGGAGGGTAATGAGCAGTTCTTC.

This clone occurred once. The chain couples TRBV11-2 to TRBJ1-2; 8 bases are a match to TRBD1. The CDR3 runs 13 residues. In germline, CDR1 is SGHAT, CDR2 FQNNGV. V shed 6 bases, J shed 4 bases, and the junction held 4 bases outside the gene matches. CDR3 amino acids: CASRFTGGYGYTF. The CDR3 DNA follows: TGTGCCAGCAGATTTACAGGGGGCTATGGCTACACCTTC.

A single count supports this clone. This chain connects TRBV7-3 to TRBJ2-7; 10 bases fit TRBD1. Germline V CDR1 and CDR2: SGHTA, FQGTGA. This CDR3 region has 13 residues. Germline trimming cut 5 bases from V and 10 bases from J; bases unmatched to any gene: 8. The CDR3 loop reads CASSPTGTGVQYF. In nucleotides, the CDR3 is TGTGCCAGCAGCCCGACCGGGACAGGGGTCCAGTACTTC.

The chain recombines TRBV28 with TRBJ1-1, with D tentatively TRBD1 (6 bases). Deletions cut 7 bases from V and 4 bases from J, with 16 bases between. The CDR3 has 14 amino acids. From germline, CDR1 is MDHEN and CDR2 SYDVKM. CDR3 loop: CASTQFTGLTEAFF. In DNA form, the CDR3 reads TGTGCCAGCACCCAATTTACAGGGCTCACTGAAGCTTTCTTT. The complete variable domain, with remaining parts taken from reference TRBV28 and TRBJ1-1, reads DVKVTQSSRYLVKRTGEKVFLECVQDMDHENMFWYRQDPGLGLRLIYFSYDVKMKEKGDIPEGYSVSREKKERFSLILESASTNQTSMYLCASTQFTGLTEAFFGQGTRLTVV.

The chain recombines TRBV28 with TRBJ1-2; D is unresolved. V was trimmed by 3 bases and J by 4 bases, leaving 9 bases between them. This CDR3 spans 13 amino acids. The germline V gene encodes CDR1 MDHEN and CDR2 SYDVKM. The CDR3 DNA reads as TGTGCCAGCAGTTTTGGGCTGATCTATGGCTACACCTTC. It codes for CASSFGLIYGYTF.

V usage is TRBV2 and J usage is TRBJ2-5; TRBD1 is a possible D gene (6 bases). The germline CDR1 and CDR2 sequences are SNHLY and FYNNEI. The V end lost 6 bases, the J end lost 1 base, and 12 bases lay between the germline ends. This CDR3 region has 14 residues. CDR3 sequence: CASRASGAQETQYF. The DNA for the CDR3 is TGTGCCAGCAGAGCTTCAGGGGCCCAAGAGACCCAGTACTTC.

V usage is TRBV6-1 and J usage is TRBJ2-3; no reliable D call. The germline V gene encodes CDR1 MNHNS and CDR2 SASEGT. CDR3 length: 14 amino acids. Trimming cost V 1 base and J 1 base, with 6 bases left between them. The CDR3 spells CASSEGGGTDTQYF. Written as DNA, the CDR3 is TGTGCCAGCAGTGAAGGTGGAGGCACAGATACGCAGTATTTT.

The chain combines TRBV9 with TRBJ2-3; D possibly corresponds to TRBD1 (5 bases). The germline V gene encodes CDR1 SGDLS and CDR2 YYNGEE. The CDR3 contains 16 residues. V dropped 0 bases and J dropped 0 bases, with 11 bases sitting between them. CDR3 loop: CASSVGGGISTDTQYF. The DNA for the CDR3 is TGTGCCAGCAGCGTAGGGGGCGGAATCAGCACAGATACGCAGTATTTT.

J is TRBJ2-7 and V is TRBV11-3; TRBD1 might be the D (6 bases). From germline, CDR1 is SGHNT and CDR2 YENEEA. The CDR3 consists of 14 residues. V lost 2 bases, J lost 5 bases, and 13 bases lay in between. This CDR3 reads CASSLTGIYNEQYF. DNA for the CDR3: TGTGCCAGCAGCTTAACAGGGATTTACAACGAGCAGTACTTC.

V and J are TRBV5-1 and TRBJ1-1, with TRBD1 matching 7 bases. The CDR3 length is 17 residues. V shed 0 bases and J 5 bases; nucleotides not matched to a gene: 13. Germline values: CDR1 SGHRS, CDR2 YFSETQ. The CDR3 coding sequence is TGCGCCAGCAGCTTGGCGGGACAGTCTAGGTTGCGGACTGAAGCTTTCTTT. Translated: CASSLAGQSRLRTEAFF.

This rearrangement joins TRBV5-4 to TRBJ2-7, with D unclear. This CDR3 has 13 amino acids. V lost 0 bases and J lost 0, with 4 bases in between. From germline, CDR1 is SGHNT and CDR2 YYREEE (reference sequence). For the CDR3, the DNA is TGTGCCAGCAGCTTGGAGAGCTCCTACGAGCAGTACTTC. This codes for CASSLESSYEQYF.

The chain carries TRBV4-3 and TRBJ1-1; TRBD1 aligns across 7 bases. V dropped 1 base and J dropped 1; count of bases not matched to a gene: 0. There are 14 residues in the CDR3. Germline loops: CDR1 LGHNA, CDR2 YSLEER. The CDR3 nucleotides are TGCGCCAGCAGCCAAGGGGACAGGAACACTGAAGCTTTCTTT. Translated, it gives CASSQGDRNTEAFF.

This chain uses TRBV5-4 with TRBJ1-1; D gene ambiguous. CDR3 length: 12 amino acids. From germline, CDR1 is SGHNT and CDR2 YYREEE (reference sequence). The germline V and J ends were trimmed by 2 bases and 1 base, with 3 bases remaining between them. The CDR3 region is CASSFWNTEAFF. Written as DNA, the CDR3 is TGTGCCAGCAGCTTCTGGAACACTGAAGCTTTCTTT.

This CDR3 reads CATSSPGTREQYF. The CDR3 nucleotides are TGTGCCACCAGCAGTCCCGGCACTAGGGAGCAGTACTTC. V usage is TRBV15 and J usage is TRBJ2-7, with D possibly matching TRBD2 (5 bases). With 3 bases removed from V and 7 bases from J, the gap between germline ends came to 13 bases. The germline V gene encodes CDR1 LNHNV and CDR2 YYDKDF (reference sequence). The CDR3 spans 13 residues.

The chain couples TRBV7-8 to TRBJ2-1; 9 bases map to TRBD1. The CDR3 sequence is 17 residues long. J was trimmed by 4 bases and V by 5 bases; bases with no gene match: 12. Germline V gene sequence: CDR1 SGHVS, CDR2 FQNEAQ. CDR3 region: CASSRPIGQGMYNEQFF. The CDR3 nucleotides read TGTGCCAGCAGCCGCCCAATAGGACAGGGGATGTACAATGAGCAGTTCTTC.

The rearrangement uses TRBV5-4 and TRBJ1-2; 7 bases match TRBD1. The germline gives CDR1 SGHNT, CDR2 YYREEE (reference sequence). V lost 2 bases to trimming and J lost 7 bases; unmatched junction nucleotides: 14. This CDR3 region has 16 residues. The CDR3: CASSFLFNDRVRGYTF. The CDR3 nucleotides are TGTGCCAGCAGCTTTCTTTTCAACGACAGGGTACGTGGCTACACCTTC.

The chain recombines TRBV7-2 with TRBJ1-2; TRBD1 aligns across 8 bases. The CDR3 totals 16 residues. CDR1 SGHTA and CDR2 FQGNSA come from the germline V gene. V lost 5 bases to trimming and J lost 4 bases; unmatched junction nucleotides: 12. CDR3 sequence reads: CASSLNRDRWIYGYTF. The CDR3 DNA is TGTGCCAGCAGCCTAAACCGGGACAGGTGGATCTATGGCTACACCTTC.

The chain combines TRBV7-2 with TRBJ2-3; a weak D match, TRBD1 (5 bases). The V gene lost 5 bases and the J gene lost 1 base, with 16 bases spanning the gap. Germline V gene lookup returns CDR1 SGHTA and CDR2 FQGNSA. The length of the CDR3 is 16 residues. The CDR3 DNA follows: TGTGCCAGCAGCACAGACGCAGGGTGGGGCACAGATACGCAGTATTTT. It specifies CASSTDAGWGTDTQYF. Combining the CDR3 with reference TRBV7-2 and TRBJ2-3 gives the whole variable domain GAGVSQSPSNKVTEKGKDVELRCDPISGHTALYWYRQSLGQGLEFLIYFQGNSAPDKSGLPSDRFSAERTGGSVSTLTIQRTQQEDSAVYLCASSTDAGWGTDTQYFGPGTRLTVL.

The chain recombines TRBV28 with TRBJ2-1; 9 nucleotides line up with TRBD1. The V gene end was trimmed by 6 bases and the J gene end by 3 bases; junction bases not matched to a gene: 6. This CDR3 spans 15 amino acids. Per germline, CDR1 MDHEN and CDR2 SYDVKM. The CDR3 DNA is TGTGCCAGCAGATGGGACAGGGCTAACTACAATGAGCAGTTCTTC. Amino acid sequence: CASRWDRANYNEQFF.

This clone was observed a handful of times. The chain employs TRBV6-5 and TRBJ1-3; tentatively, D is TRBD1 (6 bases). Germline CDR1 is MNHEY and CDR2 is SVGAGI. CDR3 length equals 15 residues. The V end lost 6 bases, the J end lost 4 bases, and 16 bases lay between the germline ends. The CDR3 sequence: CASSPAPGAGNTIYF. In DNA form, the CDR3 reads TGTGCCAGCAGCCCCGCCCCAGGGGCCGGAAACACCATATATTTT.

This clone is a singleton in its sample. This CDR3 is CASSLEGQMETQYF. The CDR3 bases are TGTGCCAGCAGCCTGGAGGGGCAAATGGAGACCCAGTACTTC. The V call is TRBV5-6, the J call TRBJ2-5; tentative D call: TRBD2 (6 bases). Germline V lookup: CDR1 SGHDT, CDR2 YYEEEE. The ends were cut back, 4 bases at V and 5 bases at J, with 15 bases in the middle. The CDR3 covers 14 residues.

The chain couples TRBV11-3 to TRBJ2-2; D not resolved. Trimming left V 5 bases short and J 2 bases short, with 3 bases between. Germline lookup yields CDR1 SGHNT and CDR2 YENEEA. This CDR3 contains 12 residues. The CDR3 protein is CASSQNTGELFF. The CDR3 DNA is TGTGCCAGCAGCCAAAACACCGGGGAGCTGTTTTTT. Complete variable domain (other parts from reference TRBV11-3 and TRBJ2-2): EAGVVQSPRYKIIEKKQPVAFWCNPISGHNTLYWYLQNLGQGPELLIRYENEEAVDDSQLPKDRFSAERLKGVDSTLKIQPAELGDSAVYLCASSQNTGELFFGEGSRLTVL.